Following are 25 T cell receptor beta chains from one sample sequenced in a study of shared clonotypes between healthy human individuals. Assay: immunoSEQ multiplex PCR; the TCRdb copy retains only in-frame clones and omits some. The sample records 500,000 to 650,000 clones, roughly 79% being singletons. Sequencing input: PBMCs. These receptors were collected from a woman between 40 and 55 years old in good health. Some clones in this sample may be carry-over from other donors' samples.

This sequence joins TRBV2 and TRBJ1-1; possibly TRBD1 for D (6 bases). Germline CDR1 reads SNHLY; CDR2 reads FYNNEI. CDR3 length: 14 residues. V lost 7 bases and J lost 4, with 16 bases in between. CDR3 coding DNA: TGTGCCAGCACTCTGGGGGGGGCGGGCACTGAAGCTTTCTTT. As protein: CASTLGGAGTEAFF.

The chain joins TRBV5-5 to TRBJ2-7; D is undetermined. Trimming cost V 4 bases and J 3 bases, with 8 bases left between them. The V gene's germline CDR1 is SGHKS and CDR2 YYEKEE (reference sequence). CDR3 length: 12 amino acids. The CDR3 coding sequence is TGTGCCAGCAGCGAAGACGGCTACGAGCAGTACTTC. Translation gives CASSEDGYEQYF.

J is TRBJ2-5 and V is TRBV6-5; 7 bases align to TRBD1. The germline V gene has CDR1 MNHEY and CDR2 SVGAGI. This CDR3 spans 14 amino acids. V dropped 0 bases and J dropped 5; count of bases not matched to a gene: 3. CDR3 nucleotides: TGTGCCAGCAGTTACTCGACAGGGCTGGAGACCCAGTACTTC. Its translation: CASSYSTGLETQYF.

The rearrangement links TRBV9 to TRBJ2-7; possibly TRBD1 for D (5 bases). Trimming took off 4 bases at V and 1 base at J, with 18 bases between the two ends. The length of the CDR3 is 16 residues. CDR1 is SGDLS, CDR2 YYNGEE, per germline. Here the CDR3 reads CASSPSLRGPSYEQYF. The CDR3 nucleotides read TGTGCCAGCAGCCCATCGTTAAGGGGCCCATCCTACGAGCAGTACTTC.

Comment on this clone: A far larger clone is off by one base, so a read error is likely. In this CDR3 the conserved last residue, phenylalanine or tryptophan, is missing, so a read error is likely. The V gene is TRBV6-6, the J gene TRBJ2-7, with D hard to call. CDR3 length: 11 amino acids. Trimming removed 3 bases at V and 2 bases at J, with 2 bases between. Looked up from germline, CDR1 is MNHNY and CDR2 is SVGAGI (reference sequence). CDR3 in DNA: TGTGCCAGCAGTTATACCTACGAGCAGTACTTA. It codes for CASSYTYEQYL.

The V call is TRBV5-1, the J call TRBJ1-4; TRBD1 aligns across 7 bases. The V and J ends lost 0 bases and 8 bases, in that order; junction bases with no gene match: 7. Germline loops: CDR1 SGHRS, CDR2 YFSETQ. The CDR3 totals 15 residues. The chain's CDR3 is CASSLAGTVGEKLFF. CDR3 nucleotides: TGCGCCAGCAGCTTGGCCGGGACAGTGGGGGAAAAACTGTTTTTT.

J is TRBJ1-4 and V is TRBV14; D call uncertain. CDR1 is SGHDN and CDR2 is FVKESK in the germline V gene. This CDR3 has 14 amino acids. V was pared by 4 bases and J by 8 bases, with 14 bases between. The CDR3 loop is CASSRPGGAEKLFF. The CDR3 DNA reads as TGTGCCAGCAGCCGGCCGGGAGGAGCCGAAAAACTGTTTTTT.

CDR3: CASSIDRLQPQHF. The CDR3 coding sequence is TGTGCCAGTAGTATAGATCGACTTCAGCCCCAGCATTTT. The V gene is TRBV19, the J gene TRBJ1-5, with no clear D. The CDR3 has 13 residues. Germline CDR1 and CDR2: LNHDA and SQIVND (reference sequence). Between the trimmed V and J ends, which lost 0 bases and 6 bases, there was a span of 6 bases.

V and J are TRBV15 and TRBJ2-7; D remains unclear. CDR3 length: 12 amino acids. The ends were cut back, 5 bases at V and 0 bases at J, with 5 bases in the middle. Per germline, CDR1 LNHNV and CDR2 YYDKDF (reference sequence). The CDR3, as DNA: TGTGCCACCAGCCCTGACTCCTACGAGCAGTACTTC. Protein sequence: CATSPDSYEQYF.

The rearrangement joins TRBV6-1 to TRBJ2-5, with D possibly being TRBD2 (6 bases). TRBJ2-7 matches the DNA end more closely, so the J call is doubtful. Germline V gives CDR1 MNHNS, CDR2 SASEGT. This CDR3 comprises 13 residues. The CDR3 loop reads CASSLVGGYEQYF. The CDR3 coding sequence is TGTGCCAGCAGCCTTGTGGGGGGCTACGAGCAGTACTTC.

The chain carries TRBV4-1 and TRBJ2-1, with 7 bases matching TRBD1. The CDR3 consists of 16 residues. V gave up 1 base and J gave up 7 bases; unmatched junction bases: 10. CDR1 and CDR2 (germline): MGHRA, YSYEKL. The CDR3 sequence is CASSQGPGQNPNEQFF. The CDR3 bases are TGCGCCAGCAGCCAAGGACCGGGACAGAATCCAAATGAGCAGTTCTTC.

The chain uses TRBV13 and TRBJ2-3; D remains ambiguous. Trimming stripped 5 bases from V and 9 bases from J, with 18 bases between. The CDR3 contains 14 residues. The germline CDR1 and CDR2 sequences are PRHDT and FYEKMQ (reference sequence). The CDR3 spells CASSARRIPPTQYF. The CDR3 bases are TGTGCCAGCAGCGCCCGTCGAATCCCCCCCACGCAGTATTTT.

This clone was seen more than once but under ten times. The chain couples TRBV28 to TRBJ1-2; D might be TRBD1 (5 bases). The CDR3 has 12 residues. The V and J ends lost 4 bases and 5 bases respectively, with 8 bases between them. The germline V gene has CDR1 MDHEN and CDR2 SYDVKM. This chain's CDR3 is CASSSGEYGYTF. The DNA for the CDR3 is TGTGCCAGCAGTTCGGGGGAGTATGGCTACACCTTC.

The rearrangement joins TRBV5-1 to TRBJ1-2; possibly TRBD1 for D (6 bases). This CDR3 comprises 14 residues. V was clipped by 2 bases and J by 2 bases, with 10 bases between them. Germline CDR1 reads SGHRS; CDR2 reads YFSETQ. The CDR3 DNA reads as TGCGCCAGCAGCTTTATCGGACAGAACTATGGCTACACCTTC. This gives the protein CASSFIGQNYGYTF.

The rearrangement uses TRBV5-5 and TRBJ1-1; 9 nucleotides line up with TRBD1. From germline, CDR1 is SGHKS and CDR2 YYEKEE (reference sequence). The V and J ends lost 4 bases and 3 bases, in that order; junction bases with no gene match: 7. The CDR3 runs 15 residues. In nucleotides, the CDR3 is TGTGCCAGCAGCATTGGACAGGGGATGGACACTGAAGCTTTCTTT. This encodes CASSIGQGMDTEAFF.

The gene calls are TRBV6-6 and TRBJ1-1; maybe TRBD1 (6 bases). Germline CDR1 reads MNHNY; CDR2 reads SVGAGI (reference sequence). The CDR3 spans 15 residues. Trimming stripped 3 bases from V and 3 bases from J, with 14 bases between. In DNA form, the CDR3 reads TGTGCCAGCAGTTATTCCGGGGGGCTGTACACTGAAGCTTTCTTT. Protein product: CASSYSGGLYTEAFF.

The chain combines TRBV11-1 with TRBJ2-7; maybe TRBD2 (6 bases). The V and J ends lost 4 bases and 0 bases respectively, with 13 bases between them. The CDR3 has 15 amino acids. The germline CDR1 and CDR2 sequences are SGHAT and FQDESV (reference sequence). CDR3 in DNA: TGTGCCAGCAGCTCCCGGGGCGGGGTCTCCTACGAGCAGTACTTC. It encodes CASSSRGGVSYEQYF.

This clone has just a few counts. The chain uses TRBV28 and TRBJ2-1; D gene uncertain. The V gene lost 10 bases and the J gene lost 3 bases, with 16 bases spanning the gap. The CDR3 is 14 residues long. Germline CDR1 is MDHEN and CDR2 is SYDVKM. The CDR3 bases are TGTGCCACTAACGCCCCTGGGGACTACAATGAGCAGTTCTTC. Encoded protein: CATNAPGDYNEQFF. Drawing the rest from reference TRBV28 and TRBJ2-1, the complete variable domain is DVKVTQSSRYLVKRTGEKVFLECVQDMDHENMFWYRQDPGLGLRLIYFSYDVKMKEKGDIPEGYSVSREKKERFSLILESASTNQTSMYLCATNAPGDYNEQFFGPGTRLTVL.

The chain uses TRBV2 and TRBJ2-5, with TRBD2 matching over 8 bases. This CDR3 region has 14 residues. V shed 8 bases, J shed 0 bases, and the junction held 5 bases outside the gene matches. Looked up from germline, CDR1 is SNHLY and CDR2 is FYNNEI. The CDR3 region is CASQRESNQETQYF. The CDR3 nucleotides are TGTGCCAGCCAGCGGGAGTCGAACCAAGAGACCCAGTACTTC.

The V and J genes are TRBV29-1 and TRBJ2-7; TRBD1 matches 9 bases. V dropped 7 bases and J dropped 1; count of bases not matched to a gene: 5. The CDR3 spans 13 residues. Germline CDR1 reads SQVTM; CDR2 reads ANQGSEA. CDR3 coding DNA: TGCAGCGCCGCGGGGACAGGGTCCTACGAGCAGTACTTC. It specifies CSAAGTGSYEQYF.

This clone is a singleton in its sample. The J gene is TRBJ1-1, the V gene TRBV11-2; D might be TRBD1 (5 bases). Trimming took off 5 bases at V and 1 base at J, with 20 bases between the two ends. CDR1 SGHAT and CDR2 FQNNGV come from the germline V gene. CDR3 length equals 17 residues. The CDR3 region has the DNA TGTGCCAGCAGCCGTCTTACGTGGGGACGGCCGAACACTGAAGCTTTCTTT. Translation: CASSRLTWGRPNTEAFF.

The V gene is TRBV5-1, the J gene TRBJ1-5, with 7 bases matching TRBD1. The V gene end was trimmed by 4 bases and the J gene end by 4 bases; junction bases not matched to a gene: 5. This CDR3 contains 14 residues. CDR1 is SGHRS and CDR2 is YFSETQ in the germline V gene. For the CDR3, the DNA is TGCGCCAGCAGCCCCACAGGGGCTAATCAGCCCCAGCATTTT. It codes for CASSPTGANQPQHF.

Note on this clone: One junction end does not reproduce the germline sequence, and a read error may be involved. CDR3 coding DNA: TGTGCCAGCAGTAGAGGGAATCTGGATCAGCCCCGGCATTTT. Translated, it gives CASSRGNLDQPRHF. The chain carries TRBV6-1 and TRBJ1-5, with unresolved D. The CDR3 is made up of 14 amino acids. Germline-derived CDR1 and CDR2 are MNHNS and SASEGT.

This clone was recorded at least ten times. Distinct nucleotide sequences in the sample also encode this CDR3. The genes are TRBV19 and TRBJ1-1; D is perhaps TRBD1 (6 bases). V was pared by 7 bases and J by 5 bases, with 17 bases between. This CDR3 spans 14 amino acids. Per germline, CDR1 LNHDA and CDR2 SQIVND (reference sequence). The CDR3 nucleotides read TGTGCCAGTACATTCCCCACAGGGAAAACTGAAGCTTTCTTT. It encodes CASTFPTGKTEAFF.

This chain connects TRBV19 to TRBJ1-3; TRBD1 agrees at 9 bases. Trimming cost V 5 bases and J 3 bases; bases outside gene matches: 8. The CDR3 totals 16 residues. Germline values: CDR1 LNHDA, CDR2 SQIVND (reference sequence). The CDR3 loop is CASSATDRGHGNTIYF. In DNA form, the CDR3 reads TGTGCCAGTAGTGCGACGGACAGGGGTCATGGAAACACCATATATTTT. The entire variable domain, with the rest obtained from reference TRBV19 and TRBJ1-3, is as follows: DGGITQSPKYLFRKEGQNVTLSCEQNLNHDAMYWYRQDPGQGLRLIYYSQIVNDFQKGDIAEGYSVSREKKESFPLTVTSAQKNPTAFYLCASSATDRGHGNTIYFGEGSWLTVV.